This TCR beta chain was documented in a study of TIL therapy for anti-PD-1-resistant metastatic lung cancer. CDR3 size: 14 residues. Germline CDR1 is SGHNT and CDR2 is YYREEE (reference sequence). V trimming: 4 bases; J trimming: 0 bases; junction bases outside the gene matches: 3. Indicated time point: pre-treatment sample, taken before nivolumab and TIL therapy. This was the immunoSEQ v3 assay. Clones were read by immunoSEQ multiplex PCR, and TCRdb kept only the in-frame ones, dropping some. The sample carries approximately 45,000 clones, 70% to 80% recorded once. This sequence originates from an older man with non-small cell lung cancer. The material was blood, obtained at baseline. The rearrangement joins TRBV5-4 to TRBJ2-5; TRBD2 aligns across 7 bases. DNA for the CDR3: TGTGCCAGCAGCGTACTAGCGTACCAAGAGACCCAGTACTTC. Its protein product is CASSVLAYQETQYF.